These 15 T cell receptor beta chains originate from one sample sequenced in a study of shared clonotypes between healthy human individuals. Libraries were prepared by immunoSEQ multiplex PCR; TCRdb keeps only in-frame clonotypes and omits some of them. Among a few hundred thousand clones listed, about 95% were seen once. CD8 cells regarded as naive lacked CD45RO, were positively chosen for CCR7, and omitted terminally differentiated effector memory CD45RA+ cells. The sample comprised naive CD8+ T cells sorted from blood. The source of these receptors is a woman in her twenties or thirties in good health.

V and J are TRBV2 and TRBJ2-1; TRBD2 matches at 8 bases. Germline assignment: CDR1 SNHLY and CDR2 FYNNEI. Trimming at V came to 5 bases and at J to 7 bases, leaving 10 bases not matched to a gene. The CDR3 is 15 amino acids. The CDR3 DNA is TGTGCCAGCAGTCGAAGGGCGGGAGGCCGGAATGAGCAGTTCTTC. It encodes CASSRRAGGRNEQFF.

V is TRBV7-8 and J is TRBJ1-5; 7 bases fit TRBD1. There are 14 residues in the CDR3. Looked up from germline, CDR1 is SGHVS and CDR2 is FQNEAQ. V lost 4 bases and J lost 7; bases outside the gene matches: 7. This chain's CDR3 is CASSSSQGEQPQHF. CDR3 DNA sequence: TGTGCCAGCAGCTCGAGCCAGGGGGAACAGCCCCAGCATTTT.

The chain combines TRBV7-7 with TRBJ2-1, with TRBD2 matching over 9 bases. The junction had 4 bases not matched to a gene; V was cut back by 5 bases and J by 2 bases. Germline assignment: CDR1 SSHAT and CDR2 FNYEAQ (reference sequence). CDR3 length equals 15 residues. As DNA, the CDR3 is TGTGCCAGCAGCCCAGAGCGGGGGGCCTACAATGAGCAGTTCTTC. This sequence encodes CASSPERGAYNEQFF.

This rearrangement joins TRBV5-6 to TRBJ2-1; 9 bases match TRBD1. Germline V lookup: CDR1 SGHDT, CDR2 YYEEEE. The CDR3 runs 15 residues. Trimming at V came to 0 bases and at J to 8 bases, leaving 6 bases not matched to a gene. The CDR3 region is CASSLEDRGSYEQFF. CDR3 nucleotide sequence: TGTGCCAGCAGCTTGGAGGACAGGGGTTCGTATGAGCAGTTCTTC.

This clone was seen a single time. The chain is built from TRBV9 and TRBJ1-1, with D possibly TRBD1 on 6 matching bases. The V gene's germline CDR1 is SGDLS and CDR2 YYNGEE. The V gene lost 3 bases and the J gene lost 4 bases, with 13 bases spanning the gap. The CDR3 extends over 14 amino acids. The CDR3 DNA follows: TGTGCCAGCAGCGGGGCCAGGGGTGGCACTGAAGCTTTCTTT. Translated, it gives CASSGARGGTEAFF.

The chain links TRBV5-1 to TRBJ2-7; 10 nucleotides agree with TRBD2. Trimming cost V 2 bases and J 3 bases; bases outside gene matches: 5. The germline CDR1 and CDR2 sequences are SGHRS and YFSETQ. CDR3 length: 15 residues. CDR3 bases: TGCGCCAGCAGCTTAACTAGCGGGGCCTACTACGAGCAGTACTTC. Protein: CASSLTSGAYYEQYF.

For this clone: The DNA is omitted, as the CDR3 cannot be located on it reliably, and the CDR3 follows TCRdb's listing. CDR3 sequence: CASSFFGPDTQYF. The chain combines TRBV5-1 with TRBJ2-3. CDR1 and CDR2 (germline): SGHRS, YFSETQ. The CDR3 is 13 amino acids in total, end residues counted.

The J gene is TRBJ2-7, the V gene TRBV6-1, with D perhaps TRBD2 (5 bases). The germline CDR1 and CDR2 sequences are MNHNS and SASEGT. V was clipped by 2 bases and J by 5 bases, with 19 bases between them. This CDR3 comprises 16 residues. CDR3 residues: CASSELNGGSGDEQYF. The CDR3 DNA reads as TGTGCCAGCAGTGAACTGAATGGTGGGAGTGGCGACGAGCAGTACTTC.

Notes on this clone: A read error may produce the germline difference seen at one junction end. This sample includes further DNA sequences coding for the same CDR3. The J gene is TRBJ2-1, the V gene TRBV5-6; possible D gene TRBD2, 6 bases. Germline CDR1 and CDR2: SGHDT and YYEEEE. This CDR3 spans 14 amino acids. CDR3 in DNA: TGTGCCAGCAGTTTGGCGGGATTGGGCAATGAGCAGTTCTTC. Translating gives CASSLAGLGNEQFF.

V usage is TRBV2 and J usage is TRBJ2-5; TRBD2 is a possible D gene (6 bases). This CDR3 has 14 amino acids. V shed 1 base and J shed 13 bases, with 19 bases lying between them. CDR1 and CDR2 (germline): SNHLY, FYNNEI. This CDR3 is CASSEGFVVGGVYF. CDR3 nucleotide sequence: TGTGCCAGCAGTGAAGGATTTGTGGTTGGAGGGGTGTACTTC.

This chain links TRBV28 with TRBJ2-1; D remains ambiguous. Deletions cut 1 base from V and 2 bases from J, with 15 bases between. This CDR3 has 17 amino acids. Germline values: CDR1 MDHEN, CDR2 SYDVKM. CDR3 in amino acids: CASSLYDSGRTYNEQFF. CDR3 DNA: TGTGCCAGCAGTTTATACGACTCAGGCAGGACCTACAATGAGCAGTTCTTC.

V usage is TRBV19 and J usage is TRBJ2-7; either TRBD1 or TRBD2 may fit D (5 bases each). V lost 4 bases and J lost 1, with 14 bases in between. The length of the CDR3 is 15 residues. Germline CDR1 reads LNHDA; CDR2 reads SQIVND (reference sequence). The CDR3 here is CASSNLRDGSYEQYF. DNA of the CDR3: TGTGCCAGTAGTAACCTCCGGGACGGATCCTACGAGCAGTACTTC.

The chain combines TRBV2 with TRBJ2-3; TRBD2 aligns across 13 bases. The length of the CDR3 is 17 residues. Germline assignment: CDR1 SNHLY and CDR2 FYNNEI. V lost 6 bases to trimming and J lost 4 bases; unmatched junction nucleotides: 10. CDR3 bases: TGTGCCAGCAGGGGGACTAGCGGGGCCCCTGGCGCAGATACGCAGTATTTT. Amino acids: CASRGTSGAPGADTQYF.

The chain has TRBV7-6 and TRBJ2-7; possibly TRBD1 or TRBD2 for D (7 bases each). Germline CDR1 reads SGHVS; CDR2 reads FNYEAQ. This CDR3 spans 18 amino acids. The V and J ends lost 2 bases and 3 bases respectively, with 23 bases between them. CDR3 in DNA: TGTGCCAGCAGCTTACAGGTCGGCAAGGGACAGCGGGACTACGAGCAGTACTTC. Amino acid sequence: CASSLQVGKGQRDYEQYF.

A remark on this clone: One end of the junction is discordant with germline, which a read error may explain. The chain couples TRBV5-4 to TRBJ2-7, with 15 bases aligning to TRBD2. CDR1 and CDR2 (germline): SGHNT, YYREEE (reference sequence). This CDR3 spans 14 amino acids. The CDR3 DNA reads TGTGCCAGCAGCCCAGGGACTAGCGGGAGGCCCACCTTTTTC. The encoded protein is CASSPGTSGRPTFF.